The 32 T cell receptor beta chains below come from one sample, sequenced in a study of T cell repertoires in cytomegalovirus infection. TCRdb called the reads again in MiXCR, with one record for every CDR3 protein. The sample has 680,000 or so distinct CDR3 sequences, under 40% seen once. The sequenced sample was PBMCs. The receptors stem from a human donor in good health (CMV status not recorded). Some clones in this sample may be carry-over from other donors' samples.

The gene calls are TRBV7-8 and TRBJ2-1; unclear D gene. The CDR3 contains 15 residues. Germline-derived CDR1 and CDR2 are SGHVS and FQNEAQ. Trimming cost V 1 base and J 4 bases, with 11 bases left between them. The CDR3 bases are TGTGCCAGCAGCTTAGGCGGCTGGTCTTACAATGAGCAGTTCTTC. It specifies CASSLGGWSYNEQFF.

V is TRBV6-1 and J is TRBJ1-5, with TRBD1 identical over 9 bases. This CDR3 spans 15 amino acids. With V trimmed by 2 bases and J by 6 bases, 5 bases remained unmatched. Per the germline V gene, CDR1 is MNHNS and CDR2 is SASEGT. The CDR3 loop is CASSESTGGFQPQHF. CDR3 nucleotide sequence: TGTGCCAGCAGTGAATCGACAGGGGGGTTTCAGCCCCAGCATTTT.

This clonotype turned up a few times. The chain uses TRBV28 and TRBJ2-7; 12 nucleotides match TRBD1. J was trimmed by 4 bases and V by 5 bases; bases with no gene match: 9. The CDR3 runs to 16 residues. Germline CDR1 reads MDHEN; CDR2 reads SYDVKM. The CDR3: CASSRFPGQGAYEQYF. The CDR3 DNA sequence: TGTGCCAGCAGTCGCTTTCCGGGACAGGGGGCGTACGAGCAGTACTTC.

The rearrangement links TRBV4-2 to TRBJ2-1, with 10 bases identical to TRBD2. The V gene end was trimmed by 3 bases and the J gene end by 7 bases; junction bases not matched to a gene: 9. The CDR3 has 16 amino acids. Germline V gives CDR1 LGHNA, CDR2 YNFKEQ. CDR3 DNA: TGTGCCAGCAGCCAGGCGAGACTAGCGGGTTTAAATGAGCAGTTCTTC. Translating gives CASSQARLAGLNEQFF.

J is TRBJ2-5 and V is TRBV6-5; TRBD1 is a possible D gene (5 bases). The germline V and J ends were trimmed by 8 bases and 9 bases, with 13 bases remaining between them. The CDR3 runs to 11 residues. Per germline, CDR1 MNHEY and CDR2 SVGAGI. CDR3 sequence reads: CASGAPRAQYF. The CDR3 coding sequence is TGTGCCAGCGGGGCCCCCAGGGCCCAGTACTTC.

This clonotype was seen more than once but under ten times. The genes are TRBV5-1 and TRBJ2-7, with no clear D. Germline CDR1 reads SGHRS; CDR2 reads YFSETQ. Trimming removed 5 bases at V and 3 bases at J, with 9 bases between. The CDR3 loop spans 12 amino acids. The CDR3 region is CASSNPNYEQYF. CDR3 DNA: TGCGCCAGCAGTAACCCGAACTACGAGCAGTACTTC. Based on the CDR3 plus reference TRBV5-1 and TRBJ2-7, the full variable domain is KAGVTQTPRYLIKTRGQQVTLSCSPISGHRSVSWYQQTPGQGLQFLFEYFSETQRNKGNFPGRFSGRQFSNSRSEMNVSTLELGDSALYLCASSNPNYEQYFGPGTRLTVT.

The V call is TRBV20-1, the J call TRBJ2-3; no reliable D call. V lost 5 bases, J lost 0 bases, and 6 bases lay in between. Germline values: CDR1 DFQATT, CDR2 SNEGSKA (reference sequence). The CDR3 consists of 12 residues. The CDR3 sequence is CSAQTSTDTQYF. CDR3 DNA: TGCAGTGCTCAGACGAGCACAGATACGCAGTATTTT.

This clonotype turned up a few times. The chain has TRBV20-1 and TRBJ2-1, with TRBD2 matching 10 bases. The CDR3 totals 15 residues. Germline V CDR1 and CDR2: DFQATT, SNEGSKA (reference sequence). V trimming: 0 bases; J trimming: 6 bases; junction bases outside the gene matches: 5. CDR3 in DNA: TGCAGTGCTAGAGATCCCAGCGGGAGGGGCAATGAGCAGTTCTTC. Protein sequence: CSARDPSGRGNEQFF.

The CDR3 DNA sequence: TGTGCCAGCAGTTTATTTGGGCAGAAGAACACTGAAGCTTTCTTT. It codes for CASSLFGQKNTEAFF. The rearrangement joins TRBV28 to TRBJ1-1; no reliable D call. Germline V gives CDR1 MDHEN, CDR2 SYDVKM. The CDR3 is 15 amino acids. Deletions cut 1 base from V and 1 base from J, with 10 bases between.

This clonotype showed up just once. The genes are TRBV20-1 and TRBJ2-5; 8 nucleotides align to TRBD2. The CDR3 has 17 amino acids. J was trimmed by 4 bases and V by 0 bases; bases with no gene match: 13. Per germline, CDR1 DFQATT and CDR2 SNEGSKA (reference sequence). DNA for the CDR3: TGCAGTGCTAGAGATCTGGAAGCGGGGGCCCGTGCAGAGACCCAGTACTTC. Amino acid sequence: CSARDLEAGARAETQYF.

CDR3 residues: CASMQGNTGELFF. CDR3 DNA sequence: TGTGCCAGTATGCAGGGGAACACCGGGGAGCTGTTTTTT. The rearrangement uses TRBV19 and TRBJ2-2, with a weak D call TRBD1 (5 bases). The CDR3 has 13 amino acids. Germline-derived CDR1 and CDR2 are LNHDA and SQIVND (reference sequence). Trimming removed 7 bases from V and 1 base from J, with 7 bases in between. Supplemented by reference TRBV19 and TRBJ2-2, the full variable domain reads DGGITQSPKYLFRKEGQNVTLSCEQNLNHDAMYWYRQDPGQGLRLIYYSQIVNDFQKGDIAEGYSVSREKKESFPLTVTSAQKNPTAFYLCASMQGNTGELFFGEGSRLTVL.

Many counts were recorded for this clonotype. The CDR3 bases are TGTGCCAGCAGCTTGAGGGTCCCAACAGGGGGTTTCGCCGCTCCTGGCTACACCTTC. Encoded protein: CASSLRVPTGGFAAPGYTF. This chain links TRBV7-2 with TRBJ1-2; the match to TRBD1 covers 8 bases. Germline assignment: CDR1 SGHTA and CDR2 FQGNSA. Losses at the gene ends were 3 bases for V and 7 bases for J; bases not matched to a gene: 22. This CDR3 is 19 amino acids long.

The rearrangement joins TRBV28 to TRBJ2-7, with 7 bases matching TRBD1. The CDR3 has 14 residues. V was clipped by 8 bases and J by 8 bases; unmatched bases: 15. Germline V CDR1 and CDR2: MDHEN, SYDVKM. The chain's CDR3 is CASGTDRSGLKQYF. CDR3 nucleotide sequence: TGTGCCAGCGGCACGGACAGGTCTGGACTCAAGCAGTACTTC.

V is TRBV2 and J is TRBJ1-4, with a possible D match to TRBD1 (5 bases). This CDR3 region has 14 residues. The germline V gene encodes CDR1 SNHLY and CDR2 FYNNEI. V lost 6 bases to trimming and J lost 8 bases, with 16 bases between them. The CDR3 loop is CASSERGVREKLFF. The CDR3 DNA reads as TGTGCCAGCAGCGAGCGAGGGGTGAGGGAAAAACTGTTTTTT.

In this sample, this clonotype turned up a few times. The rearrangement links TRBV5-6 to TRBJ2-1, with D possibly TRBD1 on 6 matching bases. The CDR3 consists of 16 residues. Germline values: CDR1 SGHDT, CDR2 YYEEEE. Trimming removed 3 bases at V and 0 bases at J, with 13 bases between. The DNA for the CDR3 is TGTGCCAGCAGCTCCGACAGGTGGAGCTCCTACAATGAGCAGTTCTTC. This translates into CASSSDRWSSYNEQFF.

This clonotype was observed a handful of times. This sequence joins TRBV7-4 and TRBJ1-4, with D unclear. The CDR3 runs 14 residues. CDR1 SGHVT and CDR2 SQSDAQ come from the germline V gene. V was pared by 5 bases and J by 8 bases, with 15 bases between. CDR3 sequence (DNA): TGTGCCAGCAGCCGCGGAGGAGGGTCGGAAAAACTGTTTTTT. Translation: CASSRGGGSEKLFF.

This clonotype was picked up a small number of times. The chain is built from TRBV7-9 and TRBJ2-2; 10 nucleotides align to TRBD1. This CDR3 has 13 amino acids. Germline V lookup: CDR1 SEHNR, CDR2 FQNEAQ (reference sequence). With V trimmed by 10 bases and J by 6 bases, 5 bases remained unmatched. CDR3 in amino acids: CATRTGGPGELFF. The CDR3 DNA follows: TGTGCCACCCGGACAGGGGGGCCCGGGGAGCTGTTTTTT.

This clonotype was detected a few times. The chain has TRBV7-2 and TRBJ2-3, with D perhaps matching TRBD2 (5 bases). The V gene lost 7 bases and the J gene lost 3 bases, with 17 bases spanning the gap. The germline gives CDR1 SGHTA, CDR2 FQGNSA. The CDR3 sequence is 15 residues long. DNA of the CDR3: TGTGCCAGCATCAACGCCGGGATTCGTACAGATACGCAGTATTTT. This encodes CASINAGIRTDTQYF.

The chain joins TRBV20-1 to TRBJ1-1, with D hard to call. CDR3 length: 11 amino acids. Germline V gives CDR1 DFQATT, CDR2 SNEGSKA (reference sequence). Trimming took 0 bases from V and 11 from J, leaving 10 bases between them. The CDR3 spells CSARDQEWAFF. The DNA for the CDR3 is TGCAGTGCTAGAGATCAGGAATGGGCTTTCTTT.

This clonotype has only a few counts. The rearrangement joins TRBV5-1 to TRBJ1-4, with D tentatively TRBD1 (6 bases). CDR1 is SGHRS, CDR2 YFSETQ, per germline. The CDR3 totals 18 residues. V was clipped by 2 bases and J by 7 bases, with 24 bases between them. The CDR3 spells CASSFRPGHPEQSEKLFF. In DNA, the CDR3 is TGCGCCAGCAGCTTTAGACCGGGACACCCAGAGCAGAGTGAAAAACTGTTTTTT.

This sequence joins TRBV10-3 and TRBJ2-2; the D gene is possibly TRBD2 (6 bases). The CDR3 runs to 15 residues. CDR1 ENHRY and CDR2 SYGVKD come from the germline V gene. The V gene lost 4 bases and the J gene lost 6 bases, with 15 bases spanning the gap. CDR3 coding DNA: TGTGCCATCAGTGCCCTGGAGGGCGCATCCGGGGAGCTGTTTTTT. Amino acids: CAISALEGASGELFF.

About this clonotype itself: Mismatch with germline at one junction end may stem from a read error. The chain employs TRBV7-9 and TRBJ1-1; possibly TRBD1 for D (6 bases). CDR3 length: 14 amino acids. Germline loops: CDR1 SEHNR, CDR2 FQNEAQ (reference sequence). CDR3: CASSPRTVGPEALF. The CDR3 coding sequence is TGTGCCAGCAGCCCCAGGACAGTGGGCCCTGAAGCTTTATTT.

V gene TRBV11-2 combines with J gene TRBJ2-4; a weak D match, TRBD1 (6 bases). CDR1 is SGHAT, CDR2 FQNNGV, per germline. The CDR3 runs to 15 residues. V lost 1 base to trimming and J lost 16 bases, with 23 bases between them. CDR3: CASSLVVQGENINYF. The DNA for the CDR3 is TGTGCCAGCAGCTTAGTGGTACAGGGTGAAAACATTAATTACTTC.

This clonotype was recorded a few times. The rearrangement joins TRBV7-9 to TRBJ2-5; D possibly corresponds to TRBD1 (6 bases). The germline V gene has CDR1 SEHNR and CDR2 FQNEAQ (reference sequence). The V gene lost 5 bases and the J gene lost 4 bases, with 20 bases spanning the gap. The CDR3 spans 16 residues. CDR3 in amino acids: CASSRYAQGRRETQYF. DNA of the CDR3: TGTGCCAGCAGCCGGTACGCACAGGGAAGGAGAGAGACCCAGTACTTC.

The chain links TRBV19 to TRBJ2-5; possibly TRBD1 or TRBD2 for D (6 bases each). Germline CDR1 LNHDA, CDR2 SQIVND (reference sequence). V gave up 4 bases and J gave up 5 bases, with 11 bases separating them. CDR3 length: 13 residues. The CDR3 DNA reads TGTGCCAGTAGTACGACAGGAGGGGAGACCCAGTACTTC. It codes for CASSTTGGETQYF.

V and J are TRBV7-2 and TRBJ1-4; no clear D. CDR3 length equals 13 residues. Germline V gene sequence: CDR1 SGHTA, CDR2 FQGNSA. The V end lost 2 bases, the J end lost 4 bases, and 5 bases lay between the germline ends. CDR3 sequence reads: CASSLKVNEKLFF. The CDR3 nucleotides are TGTGCCAGCAGCTTAAAGGTTAATGAAAAACTGTTTTTT.

This CDR3 is CASRPGRLDTGELFF. The CDR3 DNA is TGTGCCAGCAGACCCGGGAGGTTAGACACCGGGGAGCTGTTTTTT. The gene calls are TRBV27 and TRBJ2-2, with 7 bases fitting TRBD2. Trimming at V came to 6 bases and at J to 3 bases, leaving 7 bases not matched to a gene. The germline V gene has CDR1 MNHEY and CDR2 SMNVEV (reference sequence). This CDR3 has 15 residues.

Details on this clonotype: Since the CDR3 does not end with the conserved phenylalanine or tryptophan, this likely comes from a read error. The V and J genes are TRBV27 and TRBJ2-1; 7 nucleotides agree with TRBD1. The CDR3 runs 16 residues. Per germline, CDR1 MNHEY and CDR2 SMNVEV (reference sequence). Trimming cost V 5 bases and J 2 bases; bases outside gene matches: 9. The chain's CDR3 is CASSRGQLLTYNEQFL. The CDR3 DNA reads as TGTGCCAGCAGTCGGGGACAGTTGTTAACCTACAATGAGCAGTTCTTA.

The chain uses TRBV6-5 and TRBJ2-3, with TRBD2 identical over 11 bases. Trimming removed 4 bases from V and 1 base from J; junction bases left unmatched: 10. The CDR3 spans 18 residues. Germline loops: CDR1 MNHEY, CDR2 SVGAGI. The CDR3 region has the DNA TGTGCCAGCAGTTTCCCCACTAGCGGGAGAAGGGGCACAGATACGCAGTATTTT. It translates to CASSFPTSGRRGTDTQYF.

As DNA, the CDR3 is TGTGCCAGCAGCCAAGGGGTGGGCGAGACCCAGTACTTC. Its protein product is CASSQGVGETQYF. The J gene is TRBJ2-5, the V gene TRBV14, with D hard to call. Per germline, CDR1 SGHDN and CDR2 FVKESK. The CDR3 totals 13 residues. Trimming shortened V by 1 base and J by 5 bases, and 8 bases separated the two germline ends.

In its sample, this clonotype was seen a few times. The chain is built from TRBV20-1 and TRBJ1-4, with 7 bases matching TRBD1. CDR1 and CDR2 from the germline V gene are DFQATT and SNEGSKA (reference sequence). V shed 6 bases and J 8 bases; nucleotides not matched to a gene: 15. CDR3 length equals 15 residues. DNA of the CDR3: TGCAGTGCGCCGCGACTAACAGGGGCCAGGGAAAAACTGTTTTTT. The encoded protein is CSAPRLTGAREKLFF.

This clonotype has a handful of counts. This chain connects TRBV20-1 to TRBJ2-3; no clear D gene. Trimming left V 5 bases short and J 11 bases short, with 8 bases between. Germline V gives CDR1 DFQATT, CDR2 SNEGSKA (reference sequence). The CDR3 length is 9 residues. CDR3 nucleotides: TGCAGTGCTCCCGGTATGCAGTATTTT. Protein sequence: CSAPGMQYF.